These 27 T cell receptor beta chains came from one sample sequenced in a study of blood T cell repertoires in COVID-19. Profiling relied on immunoSEQ multiplex PCR, and the TCRdb table lists in-frame clones only, not all of them. The sample comprises fewer than 150,000 clones, about four fifths of which are singletons, and over 10% rests with the top ten. The sequenced sample was peripheral blood. The receptors here all came from a human donor in a cohort sampled during active COVID-19.

The chain carries TRBV20-1 and TRBJ1-2; D remains ambiguous. Germline V CDR1 and CDR2: DFQATT, SNEGSKA (reference sequence). This CDR3 spans 12 amino acids. The V end lost 3 bases, the J end lost 3 bases, and 8 bases lay between the germline ends. The CDR3 protein is CSASRGDYGYTF. In DNA, the CDR3 is TGCAGTGCTAGTCGCGGGGACTATGGCTACACCTTC.

This clone was picked up a small number of times. V and J are TRBV5-1 and TRBJ1-1, with 9 bases that match TRBD1. CDR3 length: 16 amino acids. The germline CDR1 and CDR2 sequences are SGHRS and YFSETQ. J lost 1 base, V lost 2 bases, and 6 bases had no gene match. CDR3 sequence reads: CASSLHPGQGNTEAFF. CDR3 nucleotide sequence: TGCGCCAGCAGCTTACACCCGGGACAGGGGAACACTGAAGCTTTCTTT. The entire variable domain, with the rest obtained from reference TRBV5-1 and TRBJ1-1, is as follows: KAGVTQTPRYLIKTRGQQVTLSCSPISGHRSVSWYQQTPGQGLQFLFEYFSETQRNKGNFPGRFSGRQFSNSRSEMNVSTLELGDSALYLCASSLHPGQGNTEAFFGQGTRLTVV.

The CDR3 DNA sequence: TGCGCCAGCAGCCACGACGGACAGAAGATTCACACCTTC. This gives the protein CASSHDGQKIHTF. This chain links TRBV10-2 with TRBJ1-2; D is possibly TRBD1 (6 bases). Germline CDR1 and CDR2: WSHSY and SAAADI. The CDR3 totals 13 residues. The V and J ends lost 6 bases and 12 bases respectively, with 20 bases between them.

V is TRBV6-5 and J is TRBJ2-1; D is unclear. Germline V gene sequence: CDR1 MNHEY, CDR2 SVGAGI. Trimming pared 0 bases from V and 5 bases from J, leaving 14 bases between. The CDR3 sequence is 16 residues long. The CDR3: CASSYSGLGSHNEQFF. As DNA, the CDR3 is TGTGCCAGCAGTTACTCGGGTTTGGGTAGCCACAATGAGCAGTTCTTC.

V usage is TRBV5-3 and J usage is TRBJ1-2, with 9 bases identical to TRBD1. TRBV5-3 is an open reading frame whose function is uncertain. V gave up 4 bases and J gave up 2 bases; unmatched junction bases: 9. The CDR3 runs 16 residues. Here the CDR3 DNA reads TGTGCCAGAAGCAGTAGAAACAGGGGGCCGAACTATGGCTACACCTTC. Translating it yields CARSSRNRGPNYGYTF.

This clone came up a few times. The chain joins TRBV4-1 to TRBJ1-5; 9 positions match TRBD1. V lost 1 base, J lost 9 bases, and 4 bases stayed unmatched. Germline CDR1 MGHRA, CDR2 YSYEKL. The CDR3 is 14 amino acids. CDR3 sequence (DNA): TGCGCCAGCAGCCAAGGACAGGGGGATTGGCCCCAGCATTTT. Translated: CASSQGQGDWPQHF.

The chain is built from TRBV5-8 and TRBJ2-3; D is perhaps TRBD2 (5 bases). Between the trimmed V and J ends, which lost 1 base and 5 bases, there was a span of 11 bases. Germline CDR1 SGHTS, CDR2 YDEGEE. This CDR3 is built from 14 residues. The CDR3 loop is CASSLSFGGDTQYF. In DNA, the CDR3 is TGTGCCAGCAGCTTGAGTTTCGGAGGAGATACGCAGTATTTT.

Only a few counts were recorded for this clone. The chain recombines TRBV5-1 with TRBJ2-6; 10 nucleotides line up with TRBD1. V lost 3 bases, J lost 1 base, and 7 bases stayed unmatched. CDR3 length equals 18 residues. Germline-derived CDR1 and CDR2 are SGHRS and YFSETQ. CDR3 amino acids: CASSWRDRGSSGANVLTF. CDR3 in DNA: TGCGCCAGCAGCTGGCGGGACAGGGGAAGTTCTGGGGCCAACGTCCTGACTTTC.

This chain links TRBV18 with TRBJ1-1; 7 nucleotides match TRBD1. The germline CDR1 and CDR2 sequences are KGHSH and LQKENI. Losses at the gene ends were 3 bases for V and 4 bases for J; bases not matched to a gene: 2. There are 13 residues in the CDR3. This CDR3 reads CASSPGQITEAFF. CDR3 sequence (DNA): TGTGCCAGCTCACCGGGACAGATCACTGAAGCTTTCTTT. The full variable domain, in which reference TRBV18 and TRBJ1-1 provide the parts outside the CDR3, is NAGVMQNPRHLVRRRGQEARLRCSPMKGHSHVYWYRQLPEEGLKFMVYLQKENIIDESGMPKERFSAEFPKEGPSILRIQQVVRGDSAAYFCASSPGQITEAFFGQGTRLTVV.

This chain joins TRBV6-5 and TRBJ1-3; D call uncertain. CDR1 and CDR2 from the germline V gene are MNHEY and SVGAGI. This CDR3 contains 15 residues. Trimming pared 2 bases from V and 0 bases from J, leaving 8 bases between. The CDR3 sequence is CASSYGPLSGNTIYF. Here the CDR3 DNA reads TGTGCCAGCAGTTACGGGCCCCTCTCTGGAAACACCATATATTTT.

The chain is built from TRBV19 and TRBJ2-1; 7 bases fit TRBD2. Germline trimming cut 3 bases from V and 10 bases from J; bases unmatched to any gene: 12. The CDR3 loop spans 15 amino acids. In germline, CDR1 is LNHDA, CDR2 SQIVND (reference sequence). CDR3 loop: CASSIYSGPRMEQFF. The DNA for the CDR3 is TGTGCCAGTAGTATCTATAGCGGGCCTCGGATGGAGCAGTTCTTC.

The chain employs TRBV27 and TRBJ2-2; D may be TRBD1 (6 bases). The germline CDR1 and CDR2 sequences are MNHEY and SMNVEV (reference sequence). The CDR3 has 14 amino acids. The V end lost 10 bases, the J end lost 4 bases, and 16 bases lay between the germline ends. The CDR3 DNA is TGTGCCACCGAGGGACAAAGGCCCACCGGGGAGCTGTTTTTT. Its translation is CATEGQRPTGELFF.

This CDR3 reads CASSLEVGPGGNTIYF. In nucleotides, the CDR3 is TGCGCCAGCAGCTTGGAGGTGGGGCCTGGTGGAAACACCATATATTTT. The genes are TRBV5-1 and TRBJ1-3, with D possibly matching TRBD1 (5 bases). From germline, CDR1 is SGHRS and CDR2 YFSETQ. This CDR3 region has 16 residues. V dropped 0 bases and J dropped 3 bases, with 13 bases sitting between them.

V is TRBV6-2 or TRBV6-3 and J is TRBJ2-5, with unresolved D. V lost 5 bases and J lost 7, with 8 bases in between. The CDR3 is 11 amino acids. Germline V gene sequence: CDR1 MNHEY, CDR2 SVGEGT. The CDR3 loop reads CASSPGWTQYF. CDR3 DNA sequence: TGTGCCAGCAGTCCAGGATGGACCCAGTACTTC.

The chain joins TRBV30 to TRBJ2-3, with a possible D match to TRBD2 (6 bases). Per germline, CDR1 GTSNPN and CDR2 SVGIG (reference sequence). V was clipped by 3 bases and J by 8 bases, with 15 bases between them. The CDR3 is 13 amino acids. CDR3 loop: CAWSSSTSSTQYF. In DNA, the CDR3 is TGTGCCTGGAGCTCCTCGACTAGTAGTACGCAGTATTTT.

This chain joins TRBV6-2 or TRBV6-3 and TRBJ1-5; tentatively, D is TRBD1 (6 bases). Looked up from germline, CDR1 is MNHEY and CDR2 is SVGEGT. The CDR3 loop spans 15 amino acids. Trimming removed 4 bases from V and 9 bases from J, with 19 bases in between. CDR3 in amino acids: CASSSSGATLWPQHF. The CDR3, as DNA: TGTGCCAGCAGTTCCTCAGGGGCCACGCTATGGCCCCAGCATTTT.

The chain joins TRBV5-8 to TRBJ2-7, with a possible D match to TRBD2 (6 bases). CDR1 and CDR2 from the germline V gene are SGHTS and YDEGEE. The CDR3 is 14 residues long. V was cut by 3 bases and J by 5 bases, with 15 bases left in between. CDR3 region: CASSWPGRTNEQYF. CDR3 bases: TGTGCCAGCAGCTGGCCCGGGCGGACTAACGAGCAGTACTTC.

As for this clone: Other DNA sequences in the sample encode the same CDR3. The CDR3 region has the DNA TGTGCCAGCTCCCGGGGACAGCCGAACACTGAAGCTTTCTTT. It specifies CASSRGQPNTEAFF. The V call is TRBV18, the J call TRBJ1-1; 7 nucleotides align to TRBD1. The CDR3 spans 14 residues. CDR1 is KGHSH and CDR2 is LQKENI in the germline V gene. J was trimmed by 1 base and V by 6 bases; bases with no gene match: 5.

V and J are TRBV9 and TRBJ2-3, with a tentative D call TRBD1 (6 bases). This CDR3 has 13 amino acids. Trimming removed 2 bases at V and 5 bases at J, with 9 bases between. Germline V gives CDR1 SGDLS, CDR2 YYNGEE. Here the CDR3 reads CASSVGQLDTQYF. For the CDR3, the DNA is TGTGCCAGCAGCGTCGGACAGTTAGATACGCAGTATTTT. The full variable domain, with the rest looked up from reference TRBV9 and TRBJ2-3, is DSGVTQTPKHLITATGQRVTLRCSPRSGDLSVYWYQQSLDQGLQFLIQYYNGEERAKGNILERFSAQQFPDLHSELNLSSLELGDSALYFCASSVGQLDTQYFGPGTRLTVL.

In its sample, this clone was seen a few times. The chain uses TRBV6-1 and TRBJ1-1; D might be TRBD1 (5 bases). This CDR3 is 12 amino acids long. Looked up from germline, CDR1 is MNHNS and CDR2 is SASEGT. The V end was cut by 2 bases, the J end by 10 bases, with 11 bases between. The CDR3 here is CASSERGLRAFF. CDR3 bases: TGTGCCAGCAGTGAACGGGGGTTGAGAGCTTTCTTT.

The V and J genes are TRBV18 and TRBJ1-5, with D uncertain. The CDR3 runs 16 residues. From germline, CDR1 is KGHSH and CDR2 LQKENI. V lost 2 bases to trimming and J lost 1 base, with 12 bases between them. CDR3 residues: CASSPIQVRSNQPQHF. The CDR3 coding sequence is TGTGCCAGCTCACCAATCCAGGTCCGAAGCAATCAGCCCCAGCATTTT.

This clone appeared a few times. V gene TRBV2 combines with J gene TRBJ2-3; D ambiguous. V lost 3 bases and J lost 2, with 6 bases in between. Germline-derived CDR1 and CDR2 are SNHLY and FYNNEI. The CDR3 has 13 residues. CDR3 sequence (DNA): TGTGCCAGCAGTGACAGGTTCACAGATACGCAGTATTTT. This sequence encodes CASSDRFTDTQYF.

The J gene is TRBJ1-4, the V gene TRBV30; weak D call: TRBD1 (5 bases). The CDR3 loop spans 14 amino acids. V was cut by 4 bases and J by 4 bases, with 13 bases left in between. Germline V CDR1 and CDR2: GTSNPN, SVGIG (reference sequence). The CDR3 loop reads CAWNFGHHNEKLFF. In DNA form, the CDR3 reads TGTGCCTGGAACTTTGGACACCATAATGAAAAACTGTTTTTT.

Only one count was recorded for this clone. The chain joins TRBV6-5 to TRBJ2-5; TRBD2 matches at 10 bases. Germline V gives CDR1 MNHEY, CDR2 SVGAGI. There are 15 residues in the CDR3. The J segment lost 5 bases and the V segment lost 8 bases, leaving 11 bases of the junction unmatched. This chain's CDR3 is CASRRLAGELETQYF. The CDR3, as DNA: TGTGCCAGCCGAAGGCTAGCGGGGGAACTCGAGACCCAGTACTTC.

The chain carries TRBV19 and TRBJ2-7; D not certain. This CDR3 is built from 12 residues. Trimming removed 5 bases at V and 0 bases at J, with 5 bases between. Germline V CDR1 and CDR2: LNHDA, SQIVND (reference sequence). CDR3 sequence (DNA): TGTGCCAGTAGTGCTAGCTCCTACGAGCAGTACTTC. It yields the protein CASSASSYEQYF.

The V call is TRBV6-5, the J call TRBJ2-7; 10 nucleotides line up with TRBD1. The CDR3 loop spans 15 amino acids. The germline gives CDR1 MNHEY, CDR2 SVGAGI. After removal of 7 bases from V and 0 bases from J, the junction contained 6 bases not matched to a gene. In DNA form, the CDR3 reads TGTGCCAGCAAGTCCCGGGACAGGGGCTCCTACGAGCAGTACTTC. It encodes CASKSRDRGSYEQYF.

The chain carries TRBV7-6 and TRBJ2-2; TRBD1 agrees at 8 bases. Germline V gene lookup returns CDR1 SGHVS and CDR2 FNYEAQ. This CDR3 comprises 18 residues. V lost 6 bases, J lost 5 bases, and 17 bases stayed unmatched. The CDR3, as DNA: TGTGCCAGCAGACTAAGGTTGGGACAGGAATATAGGACCGGGGAGCTGTTTTTT. This encodes CASRLRLGQEYRTGELFF.